What follows are 28 T cell receptor beta chains derived from one specimen sequenced in a study of T cell responses to AZD1222 COVID-19 vaccine. Sequencing was performed with immunoSEQ multiplex PCR; in TCRdb, only in-frame clones are kept and a portion is missing. The repertoire has approximately 110,000 clones, approximately 89% of them found once; the top ten carry less than 4.5%. Specimen: peripheral blood, collected 28 days after the second AZD1222 dose. These receptors were taken from an adult who received the AZD1222 COVID-19 vaccine.

This sequence joins TRBV5-4 and TRBJ2-1; 10 positions agree with TRBD2. The J segment lost 4 bases and the V segment lost 0 bases, leaving 1 base of the junction unmatched. The CDR3 consists of 15 residues. Per germline, CDR1 SGHNT and CDR2 YYREEE (reference sequence). CDR3 sequence: CASSLDSGRYNEQFF. For the CDR3, the DNA is TGTGCCAGCAGCTTGGATAGCGGGAGGTACAATGAGCAGTTCTTC.

CDR3 DNA sequence: TGTGCCACCAGTGATCCTGCCGCCGGACTAGCCAATGAGCAGTTCTTC. Translated: CATSDPAAGLANEQFF. This chain uses TRBV24-1 with TRBJ2-1; 8 bases agree with TRBD2. Germline V gene data show CDR1 as KGHDR and CDR2 as SFDVKD. The trim removed 3 bases at V and 6 bases at J, leaving 9 bases unmatched. The CDR3 covers 16 residues.

The genes are TRBV6-6 and TRBJ2-7; tentatively, D is TRBD2 (6 bases). Germline V CDR1 and CDR2: MNHNY, SVGAGI (reference sequence). V was clipped by 5 bases and J by 7 bases, with 9 bases between them. CDR3 length: 11 residues. CDR3 in amino acids: CASSVAGEQYF. CDR3 nucleotides: TGTGCCAGCAGTGTCGCGGGGGAGCAGTACTTC.

The chain links TRBV3-1 (or the pseudogene TRBV3-2) to TRBJ1-2; no firm D call. This CDR3 has 12 residues. Trimming removed 1 base at V and 8 bases at J, with 8 bases between. Germline V gene lookup returns CDR1 LGHDT and CDR2 YNNKEL (reference sequence). CDR3 amino acids: CASSQGPGGYTF. The CDR3 DNA follows: TGTGCCAGCAGCCAAGGCCCGGGCGGCTACACCTTC.

The V gene is TRBV30, the J gene TRBJ2-1, with D hard to call. CDR1 is GTSNPN and CDR2 is SVGIG in the germline V gene (reference sequence). Trimming pared 0 bases from V and 4 bases from J, leaving 7 bases between. The CDR3 contains 13 residues. CDR3 loop: CAWSVNEYNEQFF. The CDR3 DNA is TGTGCCTGGAGTGTAAACGAGTACAATGAGCAGTTCTTC.

The chain has TRBV7-9 and TRBJ1-3; D gene ambiguous. Per the germline V gene, CDR1 is SEHNR and CDR2 is FQNEAQ (reference sequence). V was trimmed by 1 base and J by 8 bases, leaving 3 bases between them. The CDR3 is 11 residues long. The DNA of the CDR3 is TGTGCCAGCAGCTTAGGTGACACCATATATTTT. It translates to CASSLGDTIYF.

The V call is TRBV19, the J call TRBJ2-3; 8 nucleotides match TRBD2. The CDR3 is 15 residues long. V gave up 1 base and J gave up 6 bases; unmatched junction bases: 6. CDR1 is LNHDA and CDR2 is SQIVND in the germline V gene (reference sequence). CDR3 sequence (DNA): TGTGCCAGTAGTATAGTTTCAGCGGGAGATGATACGCAGTATTTT. Translated: CASSIVSAGDDTQYF.

The chain employs TRBV7-2 and TRBJ1-2; D unresolved. CDR3 size: 15 residues. The V gene lost 4 bases and the J gene lost 4 bases, with 16 bases spanning the gap. Germline CDR1 is SGHTA and CDR2 is FQGNSA. This CDR3 is CASSSPSRQSYGYTF. The CDR3, as DNA: TGTGCCAGCAGCTCCCCCTCAAGGCAGAGCTATGGCTACACCTTC.

The rearrangement joins TRBV10-3 to TRBJ2-5, with 7 bases fitting TRBD1. The length of the CDR3 is 19 residues. From germline, CDR1 is ENHRY and CDR2 SYGVKD. The V gene end was trimmed by 0 bases and the J gene end by 5 bases; junction bases not matched to a gene: 18. The CDR3 DNA is TGTGCCATCAGTGAGTCGGGGACAGCCCTATCCCCCCACCGGGAGACCCAGTACTTC. It encodes CAISESGTALSPHRETQYF.

The CDR3 DNA reads as TGTGCCTGGAGTGCCCCGTTGACAGGGATGTATGGCTACACCTTC. Amino acids: CAWSAPLTGMYGYTF. The rearrangement joins TRBV30 to TRBJ1-2; the match to TRBD1 covers 7 bases. The V gene end was trimmed by 1 base and the J gene end by 5 bases; junction bases not matched to a gene: 10. CDR1 GTSNPN and CDR2 SVGIG come from the germline V gene (reference sequence). This CDR3 has 15 residues. Filled out from reference TRBV30 and TRBJ1-2, the complete variable domain reads SQTIHQWPATLVQPVGSPLSLECTVEGTSNPNLYWYRQAAGRGLQLLFYSVGIGQISSEVPQNLSASRPQDRQFILSSKKLLLSDSGFYLCAWSAPLTGMYGYTFGSGTRLTVV.

This rearrangement joins TRBV21-1 to TRBJ1-1; TRBD1 is taken as the D call from the table, unchecked against the DNA. TRBV21-1 is a recognized pseudogene. This CDR3 spans 18 amino acids. This CDR3 reads CASSIFGRGQQLNTEAFF. In DNA form, the CDR3 reads TGTGCCAGCAGCATTTTTGGAAGAGGACAGCAACTGAACACTGAAGCTTTCTTT.

The J gene is TRBJ1-6, the V gene TRBV6-1; possible D gene TRBD1, 6 bases. This CDR3 is 14 amino acids long. Germline CDR1 MNHNS, CDR2 SASEGT. V was trimmed by 5 bases and J by 7 bases, leaving 12 bases between them. CDR3 in amino acids: CASSFQGNNSPLHF. The DNA of the CDR3 is TGTGCCAGCAGTTTTCAGGGGAACAATTCACCCCTCCACTTT.

This chain links TRBV18 with TRBJ1-3, with D tentatively TRBD1 (5 bases). Germline V gene lookup returns CDR1 KGHSH and CDR2 LQKENI. Trimming removed 3 bases from V and 1 base from J, with 13 bases in between. The CDR3 covers 16 residues. Here the CDR3 DNA reads TGTGCCAGCTCACCTGCTGGGGGAAGTTCTGGAAACACCATATATTTT. Residues: CASSPAGGSSGNTIYF.

This chain uses TRBV27 with TRBJ2-7; D is uncertain. Germline V lookup: CDR1 MNHEY, CDR2 SMNVEV (reference sequence). The V and J ends lost 4 bases and 0 bases respectively, with 10 bases between them. The CDR3 sequence is 14 residues long. The CDR3 sequence is CASSSRTDSYEQYF. The CDR3 nucleotides read TGTGCCAGCAGTTCCCGGACGGACTCCTACGAGCAGTACTTC.

Regarding this clone: The same CDR3 also results from other DNA sequences found in this sample. The chain is built from TRBV6-2 or TRBV6-3 and TRBJ2-3, with D uncertain. Germline CDR1 is MNHEY and CDR2 is SVGEGT. The length of the CDR3 is 14 residues. V lost 0 bases, J lost 0 bases, and 4 bases lay in between. The CDR3, as DNA: TGTGCCAGCAGTTACTCTACTAGCACAGATACGCAGTATTTT. It yields the protein CASSYSTSTDTQYF.

The DNA for the CDR3 is TGTGCCAGCAGCACCCGGGACCCCGTTGTGGGTGAGCAGTTCTTC. It translates to CASSTRDPVVGEQFF. V gene TRBV9 combines with J gene TRBJ2-1; possibly TRBD1 or TRBD2 for D (5 bases each). There are 15 residues in the CDR3. V was cut by 4 bases and J by 9 bases, with 20 bases left in between. In germline, CDR1 is SGDLS, CDR2 YYNGEE.

V gene TRBV6-5 combines with J gene TRBJ1-2, with a possible D match to TRBD1 (6 bases). CDR1 MNHEY and CDR2 SVGAGI come from the germline V gene. Trimming removed 2 bases at V and 3 bases at J, with 16 bases between. The CDR3 sequence is 16 residues long. The CDR3 protein is CASSYRGTSEYYGYTF. CDR3 nucleotide sequence: TGTGCCAGCAGTTACAGGGGGACCAGTGAATACTATGGCTACACCTTC.

The chain recombines TRBV14 with TRBJ2-5; D remains unclear. CDR1 SGHDN and CDR2 FVKESK come from the germline V gene. Trimming pared 2 bases from V and 5 bases from J, leaving 15 bases between. This CDR3 contains 15 residues. The CDR3 loop reads CASSQQEVQHETQYF. The CDR3 DNA reads as TGTGCCAGCAGCCAACAAGAGGTCCAGCATGAGACCCAGTACTTC.

This chain uses TRBV30 with TRBJ2-1; D is perhaps TRBD2 (7 bases). Trimming took 1 base from V and 7 from J, leaving 14 bases between them. The germline CDR1 and CDR2 sequences are GTSNPN and SVGIG (reference sequence). This CDR3 has 14 residues. CDR3 in amino acids: CAWSGRGRMNEQFF. The CDR3 DNA reads TGTGCCTGGAGTGGGCGGGGGCGCATGAATGAGCAGTTCTTC.

This chain links TRBV7-2 with TRBJ1-3; 8 positions agree with TRBD1. Per the germline V gene, CDR1 is SGHTA and CDR2 is FQGNSA. This CDR3 contains 18 residues. V shed 4 bases, J shed 0 bases, and the junction held 11 bases outside the gene matches. For the CDR3, the DNA is TGTGCCAGCAGCTCTCAGTGGACAGGGATCTCCTCTGGAAACACCATATATTTT. This codes for CASSSQWTGISSGNTIYF.

The chain carries TRBV6-2 or TRBV6-3 and TRBJ1-2; D not resolved. Germline values: CDR1 MNHEY, CDR2 SVGEGT. V gave up 4 bases and J gave up 3 bases, with 9 bases separating them. This CDR3 is built from 13 residues. CDR3 loop: CASSFTTDYGYTF. As DNA, the CDR3 is TGTGCCAGCAGTTTCACGACGGACTATGGCTACACCTTC.

The chain uses TRBV10-2 and TRBJ2-1; possible D gene TRBD2, 6 bases. Trimming took 6 bases from V and 3 from J, leaving 12 bases between them. Germline assignment: CDR1 WSHSY and CDR2 SAAADI. This CDR3 is built from 14 residues. CDR3 bases: TGCGCCAGCAGCGATTCCGGGGGCTACAATGAGCAGTTCTTC. Protein: CASSDSGGYNEQFF.

This clone was recorded a few times. The rearrangement uses TRBV19 and TRBJ2-2; 12 bases are shared with TRBD2. The germline V gene has CDR1 LNHDA and CDR2 SQIVND (reference sequence). The V gene end was trimmed by 3 bases and the J gene end by 6 bases; junction bases not matched to a gene: 5. This CDR3 has 16 amino acids. This CDR3 is CASSIVTSGSSGELFF. CDR3 DNA: TGTGCCAGTAGTATTGTGACTAGCGGGAGCTCCGGGGAGCTGTTTTTT.

The chain employs TRBV5-1 and TRBJ2-1, with 12 bases that match TRBD2. The CDR3 is made up of 17 amino acids. The ends lost 7 bases at V and 2 bases at J; junction bases unmatched: 10. Germline values: CDR1 SGHRS, CDR2 YFSETQ. CDR3 region: CASRTSGKAPPYNEQFF. The CDR3 bases are TGCGCCAGCCGGACTAGCGGGAAGGCCCCTCCCTACAATGAGCAGTTCTTC.

The CDR3 protein is CASSLDTGELFF. The CDR3 DNA is TGTGCCAGCAGTTTAGACACCGGGGAGCTGTTTTTT. This chain joins TRBV12-3 or TRBV12-4 and TRBJ2-2; D unclear. This CDR3 comprises 12 residues. The germline V and J ends were trimmed by 1 base and 3 bases, with 0 bases remaining between them.

The chain joins TRBV24-1 to TRBJ1-5; TRBD1 might be the D (6 bases). Germline CDR1 KGHDR, CDR2 SFDVKD. The V end lost 6 bases, the J end lost 5 bases, and 10 bases lay between the germline ends. CDR3 size: 13 residues. CDR3 bases: TGTGCCACCAGTCGGGACAAATATCAGCCCCAGCATTTT. Translated: CATSRDKYQPQHF.

The J gene is TRBJ2-5, the V gene TRBV3-1 (or the pseudogene TRBV3-2); the D is unclear. V shed 0 bases and J shed 5 bases, with 10 bases lying between them. The CDR3 contains 14 residues. Germline lookup yields CDR1 LGHDT and CDR2 YNNKEL (reference sequence). CDR3 loop: CASSQDRGGETQYF. CDR3 nucleotide sequence: TGTGCCAGCAGCCAAGATCGCGGTGGGGAGACCCAGTACTTC.

The genes are TRBV10-3 and TRBJ2-7; the match to TRBD2 covers 10 bases. V was pared by 8 bases and J by 3 bases, with 10 bases of the junction left unmatched. CDR3 length: 15 amino acids. Germline loops: CDR1 ENHRY, CDR2 SYGVKD. The CDR3 coding sequence is TGTGCCATCTCAGATCTAGCGGGAGAGAGCTACGAGCAGTACTTC. Translation: CAISDLAGESYEQYF.